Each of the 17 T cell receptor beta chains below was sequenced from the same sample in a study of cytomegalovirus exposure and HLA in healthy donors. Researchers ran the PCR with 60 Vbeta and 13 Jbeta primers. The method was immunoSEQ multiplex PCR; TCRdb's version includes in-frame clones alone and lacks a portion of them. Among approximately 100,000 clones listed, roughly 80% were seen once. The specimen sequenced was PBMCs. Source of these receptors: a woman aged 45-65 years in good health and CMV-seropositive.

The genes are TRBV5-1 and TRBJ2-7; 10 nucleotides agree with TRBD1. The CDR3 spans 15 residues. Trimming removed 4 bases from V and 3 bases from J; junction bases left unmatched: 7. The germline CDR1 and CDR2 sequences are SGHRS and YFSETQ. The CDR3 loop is CASSPRTGGIYEQYF. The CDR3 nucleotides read TGCGCCAGCAGCCCAAGGACAGGGGGTATCTACGAGCAGTACTTC.

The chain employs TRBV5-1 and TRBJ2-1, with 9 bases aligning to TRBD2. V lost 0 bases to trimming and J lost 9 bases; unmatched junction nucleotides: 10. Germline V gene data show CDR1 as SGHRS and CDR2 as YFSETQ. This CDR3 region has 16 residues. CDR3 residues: CASSLGPAGGWAEQFF. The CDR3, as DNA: TGCGCCAGCAGCTTGGGTCCAGCGGGAGGATGGGCTGAGCAGTTCTTC. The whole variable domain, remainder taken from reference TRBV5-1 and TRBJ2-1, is KAGVTQTPRYLIKTRGQQVTLSCSPISGHRSVSWYQQTPGQGLQFLFEYFSETQRNKGNFPGRFSGRQFSNSRSEMNVSTLELGDSALYLCASSLGPAGGWAEQFFGPGTRLTVL.

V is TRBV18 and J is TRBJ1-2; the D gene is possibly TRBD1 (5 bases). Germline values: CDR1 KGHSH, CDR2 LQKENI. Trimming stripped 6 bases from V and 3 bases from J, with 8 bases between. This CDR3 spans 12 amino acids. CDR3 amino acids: CASSTGDYGYTF. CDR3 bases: TGTGCCAGCTCCACAGGAGACTATGGCTACACCTTC.

The CDR3 loop reads CASSQGREDEQYF. DNA of the CDR3: TGCGCCAGCAGCCAAGGGCGGGAGGACGAGCAGTACTTC. The V call is TRBV4-1, the J call TRBJ2-7; 8 nucleotides align to TRBD2. Germline V CDR1 and CDR2: MGHRA, YSYEKL. The CDR3 totals 13 residues. With V trimmed by 1 base and J by 5 bases, 1 base remained unmatched.

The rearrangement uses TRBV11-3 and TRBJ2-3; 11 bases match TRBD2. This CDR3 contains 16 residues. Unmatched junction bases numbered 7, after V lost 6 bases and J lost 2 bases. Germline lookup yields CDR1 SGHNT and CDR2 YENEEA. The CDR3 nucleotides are TGTGCCAGCAGTCCAGGGACTAGCGGACTCACAGATACGCAGTATTTT. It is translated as CASSPGTSGLTDTQYF.

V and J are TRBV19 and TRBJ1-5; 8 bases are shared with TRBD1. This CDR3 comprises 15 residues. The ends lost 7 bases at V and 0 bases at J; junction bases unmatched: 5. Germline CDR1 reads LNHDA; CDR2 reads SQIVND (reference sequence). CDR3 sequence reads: CASKDRAFSNQPQHF. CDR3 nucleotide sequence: TGTGCCAGTAAGGACAGGGCCTTTAGCAATCAGCCCCAGCATTTT.

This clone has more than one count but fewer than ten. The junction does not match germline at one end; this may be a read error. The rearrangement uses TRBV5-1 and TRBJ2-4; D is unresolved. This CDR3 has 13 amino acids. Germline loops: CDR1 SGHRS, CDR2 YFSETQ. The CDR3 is CASSGQDKNSQYF. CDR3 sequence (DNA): TGCGCCAGCAGCGGCCAAGACAAAAACAGTCAGTACTTC.

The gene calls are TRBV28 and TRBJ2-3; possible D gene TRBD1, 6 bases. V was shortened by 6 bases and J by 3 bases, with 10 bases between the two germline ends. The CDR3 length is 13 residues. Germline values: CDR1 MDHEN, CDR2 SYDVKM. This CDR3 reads CASRQGGTDTQYF. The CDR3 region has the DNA TGTGCCAGCAGACAGGGTGGTACAGATACGCAGTATTTT.

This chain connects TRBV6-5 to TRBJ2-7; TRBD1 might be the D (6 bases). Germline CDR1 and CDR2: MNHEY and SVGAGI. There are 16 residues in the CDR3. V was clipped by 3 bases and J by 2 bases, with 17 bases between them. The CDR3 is CASSYSRQDRTYEQYF. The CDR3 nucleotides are TGTGCCAGCAGTTATTCAAGACAAGACAGGACCTACGAGCAGTACTTC.

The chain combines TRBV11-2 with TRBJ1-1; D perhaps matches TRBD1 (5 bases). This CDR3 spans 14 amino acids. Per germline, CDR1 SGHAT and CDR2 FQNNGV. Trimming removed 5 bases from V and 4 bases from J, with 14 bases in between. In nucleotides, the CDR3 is TGTGCCAGCAGCATTGAGATGGGGGGCACTGAAGCTTTCTTT. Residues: CASSIEMGGTEAFF.

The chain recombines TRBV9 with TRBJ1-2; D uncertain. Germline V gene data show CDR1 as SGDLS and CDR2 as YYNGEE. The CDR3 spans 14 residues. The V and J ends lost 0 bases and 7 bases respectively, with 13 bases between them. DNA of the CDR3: TGTGCCAGCAGCGTAGAACCGGGGTCGGGTGGCTACACCTTC. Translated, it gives CASSVEPGSGGYTF.

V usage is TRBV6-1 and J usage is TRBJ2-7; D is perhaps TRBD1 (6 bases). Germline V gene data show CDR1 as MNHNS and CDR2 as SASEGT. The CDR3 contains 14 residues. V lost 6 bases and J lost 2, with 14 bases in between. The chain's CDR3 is CASSLDGDTYEQYF. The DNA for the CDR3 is TGTGCCAGCAGCCTTGACGGGGACACCTACGAGCAGTACTTC.

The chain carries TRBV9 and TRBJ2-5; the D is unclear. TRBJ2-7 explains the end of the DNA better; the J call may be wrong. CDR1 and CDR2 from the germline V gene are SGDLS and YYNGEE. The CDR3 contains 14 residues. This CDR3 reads CASSVGAADYEQYF. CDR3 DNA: TGTGCCAGCAGCGTAGGGGCTGCGGACTACGAGCAGTACTTC.

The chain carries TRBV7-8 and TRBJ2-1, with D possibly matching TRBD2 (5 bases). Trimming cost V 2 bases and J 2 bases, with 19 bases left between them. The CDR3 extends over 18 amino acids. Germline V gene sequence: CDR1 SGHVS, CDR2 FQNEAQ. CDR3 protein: CASSLLGVNSLPYNEQFF. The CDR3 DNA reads TGTGCCAGCAGCTTATTGGGAGTGAACAGCCTGCCCTACAATGAGCAGTTCTTC.

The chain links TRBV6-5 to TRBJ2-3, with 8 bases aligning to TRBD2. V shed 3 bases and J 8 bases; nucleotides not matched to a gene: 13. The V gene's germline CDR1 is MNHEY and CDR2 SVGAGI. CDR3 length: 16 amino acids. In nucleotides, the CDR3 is TGTGCCAGCAGTTATAGGCGGGGTAGCGGGGCGGGTACGCAGTATTTT. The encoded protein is CASSYRRGSGAGTQYF.

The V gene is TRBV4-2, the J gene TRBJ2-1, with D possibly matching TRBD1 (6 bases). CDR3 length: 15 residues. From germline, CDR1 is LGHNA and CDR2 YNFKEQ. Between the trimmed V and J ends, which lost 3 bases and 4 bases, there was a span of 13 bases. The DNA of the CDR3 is TGTGCCAGCAGCCAGAAGGGGGACGGGTACAATGAGCAGTTCTTC. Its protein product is CASSQKGDGYNEQFF.

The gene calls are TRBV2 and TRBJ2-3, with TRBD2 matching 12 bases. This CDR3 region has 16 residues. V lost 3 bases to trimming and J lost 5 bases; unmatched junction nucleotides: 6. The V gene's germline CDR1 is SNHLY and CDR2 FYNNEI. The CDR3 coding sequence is TGTGCCAGCAGTGATGGCCTAGCGGGAGGGCAAGATACGCAGTATTTT. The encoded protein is CASSDGLAGGQDTQYF. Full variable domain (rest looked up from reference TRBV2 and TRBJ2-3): EPEVTQTPSHQVTQMGQEVILRCVPISNHLYFYWYRQILGQKVEFLVSFYNNEISEKSEIFDDQFSVERPDGSNFTLKIRSTKLEDSAMYFCASSDGLAGGQDTQYFGPGTRLTVL.